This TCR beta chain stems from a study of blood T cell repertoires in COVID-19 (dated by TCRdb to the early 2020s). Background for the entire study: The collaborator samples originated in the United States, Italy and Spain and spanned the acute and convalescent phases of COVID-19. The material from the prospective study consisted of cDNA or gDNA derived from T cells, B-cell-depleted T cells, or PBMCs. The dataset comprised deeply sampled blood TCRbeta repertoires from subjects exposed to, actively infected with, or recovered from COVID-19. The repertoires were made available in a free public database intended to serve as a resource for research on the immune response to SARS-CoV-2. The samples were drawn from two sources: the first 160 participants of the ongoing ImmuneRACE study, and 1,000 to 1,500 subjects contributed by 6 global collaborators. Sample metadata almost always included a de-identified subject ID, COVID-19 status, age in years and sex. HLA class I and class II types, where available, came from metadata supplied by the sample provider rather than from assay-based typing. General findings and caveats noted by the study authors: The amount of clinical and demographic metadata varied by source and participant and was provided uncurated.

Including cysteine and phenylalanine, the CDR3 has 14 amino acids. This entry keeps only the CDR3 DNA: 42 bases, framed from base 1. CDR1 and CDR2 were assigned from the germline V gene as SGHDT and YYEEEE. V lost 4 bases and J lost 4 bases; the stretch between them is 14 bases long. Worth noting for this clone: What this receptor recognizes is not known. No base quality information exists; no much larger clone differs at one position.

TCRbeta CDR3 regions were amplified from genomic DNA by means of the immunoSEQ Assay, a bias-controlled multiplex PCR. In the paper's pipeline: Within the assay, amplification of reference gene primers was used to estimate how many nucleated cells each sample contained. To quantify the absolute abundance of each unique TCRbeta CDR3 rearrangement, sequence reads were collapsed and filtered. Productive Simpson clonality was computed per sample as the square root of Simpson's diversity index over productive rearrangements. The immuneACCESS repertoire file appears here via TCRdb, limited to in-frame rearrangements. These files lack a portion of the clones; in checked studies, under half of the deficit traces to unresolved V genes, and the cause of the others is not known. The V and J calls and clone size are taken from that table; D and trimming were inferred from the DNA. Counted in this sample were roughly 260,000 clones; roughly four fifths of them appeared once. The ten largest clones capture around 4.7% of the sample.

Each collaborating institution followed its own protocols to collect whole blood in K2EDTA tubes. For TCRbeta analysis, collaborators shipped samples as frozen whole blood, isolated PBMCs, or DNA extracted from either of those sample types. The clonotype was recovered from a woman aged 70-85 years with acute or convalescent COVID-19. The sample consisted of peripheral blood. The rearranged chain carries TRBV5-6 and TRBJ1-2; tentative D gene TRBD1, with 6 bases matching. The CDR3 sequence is CASSAAGVGYGYTF. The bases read TGTGCCAGCAGCGCCGCAGGGGTAGGCTATGGCTACACCTTC.